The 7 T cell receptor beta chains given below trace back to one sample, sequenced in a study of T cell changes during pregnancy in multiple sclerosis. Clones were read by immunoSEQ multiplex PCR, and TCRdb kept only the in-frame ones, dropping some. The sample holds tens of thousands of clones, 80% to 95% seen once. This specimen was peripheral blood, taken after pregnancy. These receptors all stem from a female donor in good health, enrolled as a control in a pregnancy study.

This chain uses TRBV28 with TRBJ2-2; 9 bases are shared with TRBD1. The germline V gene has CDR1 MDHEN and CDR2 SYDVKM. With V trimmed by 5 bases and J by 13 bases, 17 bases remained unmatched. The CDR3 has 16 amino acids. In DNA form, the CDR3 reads TGTGCCAGCAGTCCACAACCGGGACAGGGAGACGTCAGGCTGTTTTTT. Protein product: CASSPQPGQGDVRLFF.

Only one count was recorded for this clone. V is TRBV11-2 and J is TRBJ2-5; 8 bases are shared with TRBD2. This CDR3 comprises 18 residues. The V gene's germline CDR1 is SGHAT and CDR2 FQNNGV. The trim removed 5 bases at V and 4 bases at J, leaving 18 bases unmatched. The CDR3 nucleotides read TGTGCCAGCAGCCTCCTGGAGATTAGCGGGGCGGTCGGAGAGACCCAGTACTTC. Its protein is CASSLLEISGAVGETQYF.

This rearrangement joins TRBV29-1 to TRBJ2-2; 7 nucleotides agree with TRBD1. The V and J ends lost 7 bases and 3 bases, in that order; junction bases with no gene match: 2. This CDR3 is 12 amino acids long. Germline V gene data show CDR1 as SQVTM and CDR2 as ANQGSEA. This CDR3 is CSGQGDTGELFF. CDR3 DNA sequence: TGCAGCGGGCAGGGGGACACCGGGGAGCTGTTTTTT.

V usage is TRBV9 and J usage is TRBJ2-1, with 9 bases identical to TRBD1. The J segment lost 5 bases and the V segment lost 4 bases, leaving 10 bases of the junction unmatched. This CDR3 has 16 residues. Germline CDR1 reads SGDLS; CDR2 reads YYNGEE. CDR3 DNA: TGTGCCAGCAGCAGCCGCCGGGACAGGGCAAACAATGAGCAGTTCTTC. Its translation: CASSSRRDRANNEQFF. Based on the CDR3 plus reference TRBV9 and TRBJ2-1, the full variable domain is DSGVTQTPKHLITATGQRVTLRCSPRSGDLSVYWYQQSLDQGLQFLIQYYNGEERAKGNILERFSAQQFPDLHSELNLSSLELGDSALYFCASSSRRDRANNEQFFGPGTRLTVL.

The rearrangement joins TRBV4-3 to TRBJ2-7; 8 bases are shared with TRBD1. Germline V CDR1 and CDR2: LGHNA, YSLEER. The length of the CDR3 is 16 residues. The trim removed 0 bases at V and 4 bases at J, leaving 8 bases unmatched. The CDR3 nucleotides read TGCGCCAGCAGCCAAGAGCATACAGGGGGATTTTACGAGCAGTACTTC. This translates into CASSQEHTGGFYEQYF.

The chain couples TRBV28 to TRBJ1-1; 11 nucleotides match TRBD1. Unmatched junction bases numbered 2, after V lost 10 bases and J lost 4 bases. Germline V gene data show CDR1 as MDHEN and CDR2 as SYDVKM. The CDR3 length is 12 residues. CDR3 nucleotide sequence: TGTGCCACCGGGACAGGGGGCACTGAAGCTTTCTTT. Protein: CATGTGGTEAFF.

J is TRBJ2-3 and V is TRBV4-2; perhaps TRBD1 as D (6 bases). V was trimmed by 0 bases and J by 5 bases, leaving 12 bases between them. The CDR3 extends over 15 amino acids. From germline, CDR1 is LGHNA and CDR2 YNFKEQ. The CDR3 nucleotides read TGTGCCAGCAGCCAAGATCTAACAGGGAGAGATACGCAGTATTTT. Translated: CASSQDLTGRDTQYF.